This T cell receptor (beta chain) was identified in a study of response to subunit inactivated influenza vaccine (dated 2018 in TCRdb). With regard to the full study: To follow how T cells responded to a trivalent subunit inactivated influenza vaccine, the researchers relied on deep quantitative profiling of the T cell receptor repertoire.

This clonotype was seen more than once but under ten times. Its specific antigen is unknown. No much larger clone exists at a distance of one base, and base qualities are not known. Counted from cysteine to phenylalanine, this CDR3 has 16 amino acids. The read is trimmed to its CDR3 DNA, 48 bases read in frame from base 1. V lost 2 bases and J lost 0 bases, and the count of bases not matched to a germline gene is 7. CDR1 is given as MDHEN and CDR2 as SYDVKM, both from the germline V gene. The investigation overall reported the following: The authors proposed that each seasonal influenza vaccination may bring in only a limited number of new T cells.

The library was obtained by RT-PCR. The data were produced on an Illumina HiSeq 2500. The raw public data were reprocessed by TCRdb itself: fastp quality trimming at Q25, MiXCR clonotype calling, in-frame beta chains only. Here each entry gathers all rows of one CDR3 protein and keeps the most common genes and DNA. The sample table contains around 650,000 distinct CDR3 sequences; only one count was recorded for more than 15% of them. 11% of the sample is in the top ten clones. The source material was PBMCs from blood, sampled about 13 days after vaccination. This sequence was found in a man aged 50 to 59 who received an inactivated influenza vaccine. Donor details come from another sample of the same person, matched by shared clones. Recombination linked TRBV28 to TRBJ2-7; TRBD1 aligns with 7 central bases. The CDR3 region reads CASSLIGDRASYEQYF. At the DNA level, the sequence is TGTGCCAGCAGTTTAATAGGGGACAGAGCCTCCTACGAGCAGTACTTC. Joined to the reference TRBV28 and TRBJ2-7 proteins, this CDR3 gives the full variable domain: DVKVTQSSRYLVKRTGEKVFLECVQDMDHENMFWYRQDPGLGLRLIYFSYDVKMKEKGDIPEGYSVSREKKERFSLILESASTNQTSMYLCASSLIGDRASYEQYFGPGTRLTVT.